The clone carrying this T cell receptor beta chain has more than one count but fewer than ten. Its antigen is as yet unknown. The entry originates in a study of cytomegalovirus exposure and HLA in healthy donors. Germline CDR1 is SGHAT and CDR2 is FQDESV (reference sequence). J was trimmed by 4 bases and V by 5 bases; bases with no gene match: 4. CDR3 length: 14 residues. Vbeta (60) and Jbeta (13) primers were used in the PCR. Method: immunoSEQ multiplex PCR; TCRdb's copy keeps in-frame clones and lacks some. Among 80,000 to 95,000 clones listed, roughly 60% were seen once. The study's findings and limits: Earlier results showed most TCR beta V segments being productive about 90% or about 30% of the time.

The TCR originated in a human donor in good health. This chain connects TRBV11-1 to TRBJ1-1; 10 positions agree with TRBD1. Input material: PBMCs. CDR3 region: CASSGQGGGTEAFF. CDR3 DNA sequence: TGTGCCAGCAGCGGACAGGGGGGAGGCACTGAAGCTTTCTTT.